This TCR beta chain was sequenced during a study of Ad26.COV2.S vaccination and SARS-CoV-2 variants. Produced via immunoSEQ multiplex PCR; TCRdb's table is partial and in-frame only. Of 300,000 to 350,000 clones listed, about nine tenths are singletons. The CDR3 covers 16 residues. Germline lookup yields CDR1 SGHRS and CDR2 YFSETQ. V lost 0 bases and J lost 5, with 14 bases in between. Stated treatment: roughly 20 received Ad26.COV2.S at low or high dose, single or two shots; roughly 5 received placebo; per-sample allocation not given. Sample collection was performed on day 63 after the first vaccine or placebo injection. Donation came from an adult in Boston who was aged 18-55 years. Concerning this clone itself: Its antigen is not known.

Findings of the study overall: Substantial breadth was reported for post-vaccination spike-specific CD8+ and CD4+ T cells. Vaccine and placebo recipients had comparable breadth of non-spike TCRs.

Specimen: peripheral blood, collected in a trial of Ad26.COV2.S vaccine versus placebo. The sequence was collected from a person aged 18 to 65 who received the Ad26.COV2.S COVID-19 vaccine or a placebo. The rearrangement uses TRBV5-1 and TRBJ2-2; D gene ambiguous. The CDR3 is CASSLVSGRSTGELFF. The CDR3 coding sequence is TGCGCCAGCAGCTTGGTTTCGGGCAGGTCAACCGGGGAGCTGTTTTTT.